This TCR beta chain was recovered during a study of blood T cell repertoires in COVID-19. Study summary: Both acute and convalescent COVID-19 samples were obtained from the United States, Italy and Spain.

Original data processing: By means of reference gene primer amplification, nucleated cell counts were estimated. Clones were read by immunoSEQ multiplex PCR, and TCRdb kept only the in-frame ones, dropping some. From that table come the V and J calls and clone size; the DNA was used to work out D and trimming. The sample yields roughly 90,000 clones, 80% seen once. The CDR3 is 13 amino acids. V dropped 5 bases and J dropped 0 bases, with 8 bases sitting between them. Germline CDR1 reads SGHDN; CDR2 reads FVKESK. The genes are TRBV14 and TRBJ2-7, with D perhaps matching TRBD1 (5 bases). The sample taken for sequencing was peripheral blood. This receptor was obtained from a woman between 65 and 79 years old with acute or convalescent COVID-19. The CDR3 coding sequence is TGTGCCAGCAGCACCGACAGCTCCTACGAGCAGTACTTC. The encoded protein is CASSTDSSYEQYF.